Sequencing of this T cell receptor beta chain was carried out in a study of cytomegalovirus exposure and HLA in healthy donors. The study ran its PCR with 60 Vbeta and 13 Jbeta primers. The table came from immunoSEQ multiplex PCR; TCRdb's copy has only in-frame clones and leaves some out. Its clone listing holds 60,000 to 70,000 clones. CDR3 length equals 11 residues. Germline CDR1 SGHNT, CDR2 YENEEA. V was pared by 5 bases and J by 8 bases, with 6 bases between. Healthy bone marrow donors made up the donors. Details on this clone: Its antigen is unidentified.

General observations from the study: Differences between HLA loci emerged in a later analysis of TCR association rates, with DRB1 most and HLA-C fewest. Among the CMV-associated chains, a few were confirmed in vitro as specific for CMV antigens. Most of the TCR beta V segments (in an earlier analysis) were productive either about 87% or about 30% of the time.

The sequenced material came from PBMCs. The chain has TRBV11-3 and TRBJ1-4; the D is unclear. This sequence was found in a man younger than 40 in good health and CMV-seropositive. The CDR3 spells CASSKEEKLFF. The CDR3 region has the DNA TGTGCCAGCAGCAAAGAGGAAAAACTGTTTTTT.